This T cell receptor beta chain was identified during a study of cytomegalovirus exposure and HLA in healthy donors. This clone came up a few times. What it recognizes is unknown. From germline, CDR1 is ENHRY and CDR2 SYGVKD. This CDR3 region has 14 residues. The trim removed 6 bases at V and 2 bases at J, leaving 6 bases unmatched. The study's findings and limits: Judged likely to be a sequencing artifact was a cluster of highly shared sequence variants.

Primers included in the PCR were 60 Vbeta and 13 Jbeta primers. The protocol was immunoSEQ multiplex PCR, while the TCRdb copy is restricted to in-frame clones and leaves out a portion. The table includes roughly 110,000 clones, about 64% detected once. Material: PBMCs. This sequence originates from a man between 18 and 29 years old in good health and CMV-seropositive. The chain joins TRBV10-3 to TRBJ2-7; 8 bases fit TRBD1. CDR3 loop: CAIRTGQGPYEQYF. The CDR3 DNA sequence: TGTGCCATCAGAACCGGACAGGGTCCCTACGAGCAGTACTTC.